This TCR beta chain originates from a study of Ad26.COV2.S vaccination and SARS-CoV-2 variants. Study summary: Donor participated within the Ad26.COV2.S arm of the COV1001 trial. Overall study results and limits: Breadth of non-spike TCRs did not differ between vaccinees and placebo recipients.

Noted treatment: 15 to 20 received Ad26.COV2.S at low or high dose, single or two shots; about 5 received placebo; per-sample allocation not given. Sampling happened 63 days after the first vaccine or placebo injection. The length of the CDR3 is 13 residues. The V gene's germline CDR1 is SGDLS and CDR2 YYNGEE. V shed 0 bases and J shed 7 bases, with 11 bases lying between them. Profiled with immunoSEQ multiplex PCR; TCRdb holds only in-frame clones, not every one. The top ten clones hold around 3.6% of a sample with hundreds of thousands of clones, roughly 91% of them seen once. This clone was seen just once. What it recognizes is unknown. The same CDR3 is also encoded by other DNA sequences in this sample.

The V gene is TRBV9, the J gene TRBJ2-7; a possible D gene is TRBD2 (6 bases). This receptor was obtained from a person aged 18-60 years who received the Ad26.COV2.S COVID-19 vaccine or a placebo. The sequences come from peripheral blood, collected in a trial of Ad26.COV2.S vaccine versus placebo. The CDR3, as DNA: TGTGCCAGCAGCGTAGCGGATGGGGGGGAGCAGTACTTC. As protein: CASSVADGGEQYF.